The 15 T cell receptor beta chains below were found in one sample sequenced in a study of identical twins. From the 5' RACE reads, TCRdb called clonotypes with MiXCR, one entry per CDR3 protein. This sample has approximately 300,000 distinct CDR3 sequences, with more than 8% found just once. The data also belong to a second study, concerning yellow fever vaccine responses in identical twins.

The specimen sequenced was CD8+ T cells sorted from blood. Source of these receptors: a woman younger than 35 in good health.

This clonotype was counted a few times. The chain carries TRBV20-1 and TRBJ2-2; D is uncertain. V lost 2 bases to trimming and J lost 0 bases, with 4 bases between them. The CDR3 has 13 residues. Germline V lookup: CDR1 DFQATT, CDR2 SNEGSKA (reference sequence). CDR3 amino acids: CSARRPNTGELFF. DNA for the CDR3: TGCAGTGCTAGAAGACCGAACACCGGGGAGCTGTTTTTT.

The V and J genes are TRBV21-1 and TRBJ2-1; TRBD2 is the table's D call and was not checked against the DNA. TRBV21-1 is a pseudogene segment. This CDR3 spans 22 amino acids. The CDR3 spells CASSNWGTDEKGLADSYNEQFF. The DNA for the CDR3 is TGTGCCAGCAGCAATTGGGGGACGGACGAAAAGGGACTAGCGGACTCCTACAATGAGCAGTTCTTC.

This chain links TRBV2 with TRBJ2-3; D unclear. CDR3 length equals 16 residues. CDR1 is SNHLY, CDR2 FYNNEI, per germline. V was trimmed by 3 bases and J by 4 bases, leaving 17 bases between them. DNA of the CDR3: TGTGCCAGCAGTGACGGGCAGGTTTTTAGTGCAGATACGCAGTATTTT. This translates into CASSDGQVFSADTQYF. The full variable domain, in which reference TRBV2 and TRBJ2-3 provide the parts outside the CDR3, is EPEVTQTPSHQVTQMGQEVILRCVPISNHLYFYWYRQILGQKVEFLVSFYNNEISEKSEIFDDQFSVERPDGSNFTLKIRSTKLEDSAMYFCASSDGQVFSADTQYFGPGTRLTVL.

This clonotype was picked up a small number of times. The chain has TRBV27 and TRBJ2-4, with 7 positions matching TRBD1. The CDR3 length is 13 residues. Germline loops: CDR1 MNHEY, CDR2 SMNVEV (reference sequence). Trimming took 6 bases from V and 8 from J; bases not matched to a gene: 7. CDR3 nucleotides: TGTGCCAGCAGGGGTGGGGACAGTTACATTCAGTACTTC. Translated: CASRGGDSYIQYF.

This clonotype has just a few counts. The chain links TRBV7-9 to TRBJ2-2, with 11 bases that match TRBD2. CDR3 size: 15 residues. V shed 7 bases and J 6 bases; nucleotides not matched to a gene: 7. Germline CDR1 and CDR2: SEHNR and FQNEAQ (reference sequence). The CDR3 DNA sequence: TGTGCCAGCACCATACTAGCGGGAGTCTCCGGGGAGCTGTTTTTT. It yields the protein CASTILAGVSGELFF.

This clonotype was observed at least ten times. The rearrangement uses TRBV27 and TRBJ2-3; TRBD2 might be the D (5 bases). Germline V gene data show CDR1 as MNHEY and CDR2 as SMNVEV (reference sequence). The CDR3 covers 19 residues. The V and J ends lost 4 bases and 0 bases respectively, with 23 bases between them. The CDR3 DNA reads TGTGCCAGCAGTTCACTACCGGGCCGACTACGATTAAGCACAGATACGCAGTATTTT. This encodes CASSSLPGRLRLSTDTQYF.

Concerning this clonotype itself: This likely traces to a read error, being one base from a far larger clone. The CDR3 sequence: CASSRGHEQFF. CDR3 in DNA: TGTGCCAGCAGCAGAGGCCATGAGCAGTTCTTC. The J gene is TRBJ2-1, the V gene TRBV7-9; no clear D gene. Germline-derived CDR1 and CDR2 are SEHNR and FQNEAQ (reference sequence). This CDR3 is 11 amino acids long. V shed 5 bases and J shed 8 bases, with 7 bases lying between them.

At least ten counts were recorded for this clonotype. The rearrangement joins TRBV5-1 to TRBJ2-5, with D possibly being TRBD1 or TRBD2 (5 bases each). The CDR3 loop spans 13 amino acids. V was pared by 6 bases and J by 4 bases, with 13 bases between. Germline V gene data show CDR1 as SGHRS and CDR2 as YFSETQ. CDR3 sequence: CASTAGRAETQYF. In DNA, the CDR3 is TGCGCCAGCACCGCAGGGAGAGCAGAGACCCAGTACTTC.

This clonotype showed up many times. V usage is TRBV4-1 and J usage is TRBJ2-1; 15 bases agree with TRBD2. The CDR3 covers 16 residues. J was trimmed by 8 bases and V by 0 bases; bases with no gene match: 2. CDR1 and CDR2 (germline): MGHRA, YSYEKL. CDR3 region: CASSQERTSGRDEQFF. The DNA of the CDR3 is TGCGCCAGCAGCCAAGAGAGGACTAGCGGGAGGGATGAGCAGTTCTTC.

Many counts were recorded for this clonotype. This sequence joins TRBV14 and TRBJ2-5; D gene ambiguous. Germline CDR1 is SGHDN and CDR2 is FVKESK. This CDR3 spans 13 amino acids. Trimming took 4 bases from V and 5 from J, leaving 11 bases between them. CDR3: CASSPTDVETQYF. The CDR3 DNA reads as TGTGCCAGCAGCCCGACGGATGTGGAGACCCAGTACTTC. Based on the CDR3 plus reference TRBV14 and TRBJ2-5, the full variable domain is EAGVTQFPSHSVIEKGQTVTLRCDPISGHDNLYWYRRVMGKEIKFLLHFVKESKQDESGMPNNRFLAERTGGTYSTLKVQPAELEDSGVYFCASSPTDVETQYFGPGTRLLVL.

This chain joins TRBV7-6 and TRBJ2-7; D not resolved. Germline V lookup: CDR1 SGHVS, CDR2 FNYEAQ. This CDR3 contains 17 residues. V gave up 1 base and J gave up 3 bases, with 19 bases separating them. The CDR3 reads CASSLDSRGPVGYEQYF. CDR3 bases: TGTGCCAGCAGCTTAGACTCCCGCGGCCCGGTAGGCTACGAGCAGTACTTC.

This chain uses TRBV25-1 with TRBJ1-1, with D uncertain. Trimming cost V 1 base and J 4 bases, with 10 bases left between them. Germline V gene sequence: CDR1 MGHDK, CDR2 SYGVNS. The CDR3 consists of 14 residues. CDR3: CASSELGFPTEAFF. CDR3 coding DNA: TGTGCCAGCAGTGAATTAGGGTTTCCCACTGAAGCTTTCTTT.

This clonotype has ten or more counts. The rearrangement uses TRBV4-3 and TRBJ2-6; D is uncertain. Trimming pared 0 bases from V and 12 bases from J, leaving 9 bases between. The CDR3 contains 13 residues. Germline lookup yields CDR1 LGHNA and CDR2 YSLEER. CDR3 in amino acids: CASSQDLFGVLTF. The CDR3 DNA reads TGCGCCAGCAGCCAAGATCTGTTCGGCGTCCTGACTTTC.

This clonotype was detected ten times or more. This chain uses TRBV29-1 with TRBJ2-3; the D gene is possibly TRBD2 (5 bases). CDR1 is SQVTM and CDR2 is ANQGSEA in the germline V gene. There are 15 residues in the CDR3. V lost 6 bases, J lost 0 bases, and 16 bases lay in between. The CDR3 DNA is TGCAGCGTCCCGCCGGTGCGGGCCAGCACAGATACGCAGTATTTT. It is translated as CSVPPVRASTDTQYF.

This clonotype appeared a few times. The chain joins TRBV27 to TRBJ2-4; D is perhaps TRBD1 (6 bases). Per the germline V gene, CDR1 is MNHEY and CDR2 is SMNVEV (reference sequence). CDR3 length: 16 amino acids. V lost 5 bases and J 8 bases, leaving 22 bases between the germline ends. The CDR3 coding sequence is TGTGCCAGCAGTCCCCTAATCAGGGGTCGGGTGGACATTCAGTACTTC. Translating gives CASSPLIRGRVDIQYF.